This TCR beta chain was documented in a study of OX40 agonist ivuxolimab in advanced cancers. Study context: At approximately 80% male, the cohort had a mean age of about 60 years, ranging from roughly 23 to 80. Study-wide points: Blood T cells, both CD4+ and CD8+, expanded clonally by week 6 at 0.1 to 3.0 mg/kg. Also present in some nonresponders was a low level of normalized T-cell clonal expansion.

Germline CDR1 is SEHNR and CDR2 is FQNEAQ (reference sequence). Trimming shortened V by 8 bases and J by 1 base, and 15 bases separated the two germline ends. The CDR3 has 15 residues. In regard to this clone: The antigen remains undetermined.

Libraries were prepared by immunoSEQ multiplex PCR; TCRdb keeps only in-frame clonotypes and omits some of them. Here the sample spans around 99,000 clones, under 95% being singletons. The specimen comprised CD4+ or CD8+ T cells sorted from blood, sampled in a trial of the OX40 agonist ivuxolimab. This TCR was recovered from an adult with an advanced solid tumor such as melanoma, head and neck, liver or kidney cancer. This chain joins TRBV7-9 and TRBJ1-5; D unresolved. The CDR3 coding sequence is TGTGCCAGCCATAGGATAGAGGCGAGCAATCAGCCCCAGCATTTT. Translating it yields CASHRIEASNQPQHF. The whole variable domain, remainder taken from reference TRBV7-9 and TRBJ1-5, is DTGVSQNPRHKITKRGQNVTFRCDPISEHNRLYWYRQTLGQGPEFLTYFQNEAQLEKSRLLSDRFSAERPKGSFSTLEIQRTEQGDSAMYLCASHRIEASNQPQHFGDGTRLSIL.